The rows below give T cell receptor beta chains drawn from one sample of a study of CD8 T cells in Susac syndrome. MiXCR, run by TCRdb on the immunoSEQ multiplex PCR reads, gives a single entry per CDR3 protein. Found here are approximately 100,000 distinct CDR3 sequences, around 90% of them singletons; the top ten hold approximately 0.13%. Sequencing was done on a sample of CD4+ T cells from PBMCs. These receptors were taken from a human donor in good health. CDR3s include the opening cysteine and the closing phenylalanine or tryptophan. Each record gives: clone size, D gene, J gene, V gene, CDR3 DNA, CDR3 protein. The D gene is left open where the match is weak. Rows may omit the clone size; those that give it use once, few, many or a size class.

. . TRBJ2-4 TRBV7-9 TGTGCCAGCGAGGACATGACGGGGATTCAGTACTTC CASEDMTGIQYF
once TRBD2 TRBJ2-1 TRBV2 TGTGCCAGCAGTGAAGCCTCTAGGGGGACTAGCGCTAAGCAGTTCTTC CASSEASRGTSAKQFF
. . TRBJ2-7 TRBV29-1 TGCAGCGTTCCGGGCGACTCCTACGAGCAGTACTTC CSVPGDSYEQYF
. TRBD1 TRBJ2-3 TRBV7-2 TGTGCCAGCAGCCGGGACAGGGGTTTGGCAGATACGCAGTATTTT CASSRDRGLADTQYF
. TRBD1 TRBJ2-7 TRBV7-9 TGTGCCAGCAGCTACTACCGACAGGGGAACGTCTACGAGCAGTACTTC CASSYYRQGNVYEQYF
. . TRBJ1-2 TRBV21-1 TGTGCCAGCAGCAACCCGGGACCCCAAGGGGCTAACTATGGCTACACCTTC CASSNPGPQGANYGYTF
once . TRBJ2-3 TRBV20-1 TGCAGTGCTAGTGACACGGCCCGGGGAGATACGCAGTATTTT CSASDTARGDTQYF
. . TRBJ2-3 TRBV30 TGTGCCTGGAACGGGGCTGGCGGAGATACGCAGTATTTT CAWNGAGGDTQYF
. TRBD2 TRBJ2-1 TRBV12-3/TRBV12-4 TGTGCCAGCAAGACCTCGCGGGAGGGCTCCTACAATGAGCAGTTCTTC CASKTSREGSYNEQFF
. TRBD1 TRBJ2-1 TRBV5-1 TGCGCCAGCAGCTTGAGGGGACAGGGGGCGAATGAGCAGTTCTTC CASSLRGQGANEQFF
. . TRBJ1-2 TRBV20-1 TGCAGTGTTCACGGATTGCGGGGGTATGGCTACACCTTC CSVHGLRGYGYTF
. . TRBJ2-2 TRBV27 TGTGCCAGCAGTTATGCCCCCGGGGAGCTGTTTTTT CASSYAPGELFF
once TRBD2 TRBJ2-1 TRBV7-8 TGTGCCAGCAGCTTAGCTGCTGGGACTACGGGCTACAATGAGCAGTTCTTC CASSLAAGTTGYNEQFF
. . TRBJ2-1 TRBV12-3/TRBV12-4 TGTGCCAGCAGTTCCCGGTTCCAGCGGAGCTACAATGAGCAGTTCTTC CASSSRFQRSYNEQFF
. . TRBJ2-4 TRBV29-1 TGCAGCGTAAATCAGGCGAAAAACATTCAGTACTTC CSVNQAKNIQYF
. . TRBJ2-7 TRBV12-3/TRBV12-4 TGTGCCAGCAGTTCCCCACCGGGAACGGGGGACGAGCAGTACTTC CASSSPPGTGDEQYF
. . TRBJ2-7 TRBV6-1 TGTGCCAGCTCGCCAGGCAGGGAAGATCCGTCCTACGAGCAGTACTTC CASSPGREDPSYEQYF
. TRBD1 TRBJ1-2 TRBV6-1 TGTGCCAGCAGAGGGGACAGGGCAGATGGCTACACCTTC CASRGDRADGYTF
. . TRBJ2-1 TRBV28 TGTGCCAGCAACCAGATGGCGGGGATCGCCAATGAGCAGTTCTTC CASNQMAGIANEQFF
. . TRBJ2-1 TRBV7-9 TGTGCCAGCAGCTCATCTATCAAGGGTGAGCAGTTCTTC CASSSSIKGEQFF
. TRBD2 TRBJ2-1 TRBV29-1 TGCAGCGTTGAGGGGTATGCTAGCGGAGGGACCTCCTACAATGAGCAGTTCTTC CSVEGYASGGTSYNEQFF
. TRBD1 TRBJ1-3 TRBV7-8 TGTGCCAGCAGCGACAGGGGCATTGGAAACACCATATATTTT CASSDRGIGNTIYF
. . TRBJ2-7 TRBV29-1 TGCAGCGTCCAGGGTCACGACGAGCAGTACTTC CSVQGHDEQYF
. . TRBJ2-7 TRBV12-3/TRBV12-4 TGTGCCAGCAGGACTACGGACGGCTACGAGCAGTACTTC CASRTTDGYEQYF
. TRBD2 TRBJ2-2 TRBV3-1 TGTGCCAGCAGCCTCCGACTAGCGGGTTCGAACACCGGGGAGCTGTTTTTT CASSLRLAGSNTGELFF
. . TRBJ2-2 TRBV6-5 TGTGCCAGCAAACCGGGACAATCGAACACCGGGGAGCTGTTTTTT CASKPGQSNTGELFF
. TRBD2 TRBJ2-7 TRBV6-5 TGTGCCAGCAGTTCTCGACTAGCGGGAGGCTCCTACGAGCAGTACTTC CASSSRLAGGSYEQYF
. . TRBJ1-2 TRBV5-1 TGCGCCAGCAGATTATCAGGTGACTATGGCTACACCTTC CASRLSGDYGYTF
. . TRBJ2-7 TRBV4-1 TGCGCCAGCAGCCAAGTCTTTTTCCAGCGGAGGGGAGAGCAGTACTTC CASSQVFFQRRGEQYF
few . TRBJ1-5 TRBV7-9 TGTGCCAGCAGCTTAGGGGGGTTTGGACAGCCCCAGCATTTT CASSLGGFGQPQHF
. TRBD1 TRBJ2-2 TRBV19 TGTGCCAGTAGTATCTGGACAGGGGCCACCGGGGAGCTGTTTTTT CASSIWTGATGELFF
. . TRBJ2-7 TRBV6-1 TGTGCCAGCAGCGGTACAGGGCTTGGGGCGGGATACGAGCAGTACTTC CASSGTGLGAGYEQYF
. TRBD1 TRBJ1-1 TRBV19 TGTGCCAGCGACCGCACCACAGGGGATCGGAACACTGAAGCTTTCTTT CASDRTTGDRNTEAFF
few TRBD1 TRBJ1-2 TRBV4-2 TGTGCCAGCAGCCCAGGGGGCACTAACTATGGCTACACCTTC CASSPGGTNYGYTF
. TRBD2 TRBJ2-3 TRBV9 TGTGCCAGCAGCGTAGCTCACTGGCGGGGGGATACCACAGATACGCAGTATTTT CASSVAHWRGDTTDTQYF
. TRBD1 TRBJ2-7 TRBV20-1 TGCAGTGCCCGGCTACTACAGGGGCCCTACGAGCAGTACTTC CSARLLQGPYEQYF
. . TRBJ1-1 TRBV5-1 TGCGCCAGCAGCTTGTCCAGCCGGAACACTGAAGCTTTCTTT CASSLSSRNTEAFF
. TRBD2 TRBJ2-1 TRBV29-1 TGCAGCGTTGAAGCCGGACTAGCGGGAGCAGGGCAGTTCTTC CSVEAGLAGAGQFF
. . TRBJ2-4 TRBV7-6 TGTGCCAGCAGCTTAGCAGGGGAGGACATTCAGTACTTC CASSLAGEDIQYF
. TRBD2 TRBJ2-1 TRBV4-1 TGCGCCAGCAGCCGGGAGGGAGGGGCAGGGTCGACCTACAATGAGCAGTTCTTC CASSREGGAGSTYNEQFF
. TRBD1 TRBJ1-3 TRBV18 TGTGCCAGCTCACCAACGGGGACAGGGGGATACTCTGGAAACACCATATATTTT CASSPTGTGGYSGNTIYF
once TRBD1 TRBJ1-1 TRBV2 TGTGCCAGCAGTCTCGCGGCCAGGGGGCAACCTGAAGCTTTCTTT CASSLAARGQPEAFF